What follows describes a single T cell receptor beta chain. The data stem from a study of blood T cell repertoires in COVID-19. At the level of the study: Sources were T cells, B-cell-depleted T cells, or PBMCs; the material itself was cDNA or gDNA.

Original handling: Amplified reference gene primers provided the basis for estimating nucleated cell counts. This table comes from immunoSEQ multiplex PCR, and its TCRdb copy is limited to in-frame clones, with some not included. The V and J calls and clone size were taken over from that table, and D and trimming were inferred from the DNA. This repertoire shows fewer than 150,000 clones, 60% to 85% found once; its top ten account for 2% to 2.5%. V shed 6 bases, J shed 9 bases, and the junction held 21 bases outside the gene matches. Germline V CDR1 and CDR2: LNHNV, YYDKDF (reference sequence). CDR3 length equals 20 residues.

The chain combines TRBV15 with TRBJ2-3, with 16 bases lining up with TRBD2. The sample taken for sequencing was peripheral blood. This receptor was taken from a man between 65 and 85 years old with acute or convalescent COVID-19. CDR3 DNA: TGTGCCACCAGTATGGATTTGTCCGGGACTAGCGGGGGGGCCGGTAAAACGCAGTATTTT. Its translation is CATSMDLSGTSGGAGKTQYF. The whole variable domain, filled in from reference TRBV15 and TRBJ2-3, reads DAMVIQNPRYQVTQFGKPVTLSCSQTLNHNVMYWYQQKSSQAPKLLFHYYDKDFNNEADTPDNFQSRRPNTSFCFLDIRSPGLGDTAMYLCATSMDLSGTSGGAGKTQYFGPGTRLTVL.